The T cell receptor beta chain described here comes from a study of human T cells and chemical hapten exposure. Study overall: Doses of diphenylcyclopropenone went to the patients' scalps weekly throughout the approximately 25-week study.

TCRdb itself ran the RACE reads through MiXCR, one entry per CDR3 protein. The sample records about 39,000 distinct CDR3 sequences, under 15% being singletons. Time point described: pre-sensitization, week 0. Treatment: therapeutic diphenylcyclopropenone sensitization with weekly scalp DPC. The CDR3 is 14 residues long. Germline loops: CDR1 SGHTA, CDR2 FQGNSA. V was clipped by 1 base and J by 5 bases, with 9 bases between them. V usage is TRBV7-2 and J usage is TRBJ1-5, with D uncertain. The material was whole blood, obtained in connection with sensitization to the hapten diphenylcyclopropenone (DPC). The clonotype was recovered from a woman in her thirties with alopecia areata. Some clones in this sample may be carry-over from other donors' samples. CDR3 DNA sequence: TGTGCCAGCAGCTTAGACGGGATATATCAGCCCCAGCATTTT. Residues: CASSLDGIYQPQHF.